A single T cell receptor (beta chain) is shown here with its context. The target antigen is unknown. This entry is derived from a study of cytomegalovirus exposure and HLA in healthy donors. Study-wide findings and caveats: CMV serostatus was the sole immune exposure data available.

Germline V CDR1 and CDR2: SQVTM, ANQGSEA. The CDR3 has 12 residues. V lost 4 bases and J lost 6; bases outside the gene matches: 5. With 60 Vbeta and 13 Jbeta primers, the PCR was carried out. Here immunoSEQ multiplex PCR was the method, and the copy in TCRdb shows in-frame clones only, minus some. The sample shows 150,000 to 180,000 clones, 79% of them seen only once. The origin of this receptor is a man aged 25 to 40 in good health and CMV-seropositive. The sample consisted of PBMCs. J is TRBJ2-7 and V is TRBV29-1, with 8 bases lining up with TRBD1. CDR3 region: CSVGTGLGEQYF. The DNA of the CDR3 is TGCAGCGTTGGGACAGGGCTAGGCGAGCAGTACTTC.